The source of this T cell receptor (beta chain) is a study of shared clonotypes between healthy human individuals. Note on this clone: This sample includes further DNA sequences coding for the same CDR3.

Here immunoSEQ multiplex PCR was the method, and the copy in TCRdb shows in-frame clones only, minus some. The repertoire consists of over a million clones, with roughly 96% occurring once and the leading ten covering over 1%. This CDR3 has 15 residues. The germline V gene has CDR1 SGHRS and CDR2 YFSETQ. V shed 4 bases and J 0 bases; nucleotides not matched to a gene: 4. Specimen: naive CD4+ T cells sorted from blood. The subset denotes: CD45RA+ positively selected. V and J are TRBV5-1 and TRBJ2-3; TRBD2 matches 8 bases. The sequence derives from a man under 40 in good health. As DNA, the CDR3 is TGCGCCAGCAGCCTGACTAGCGCTAGCACAGATACGCAGTATTTT. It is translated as CASSLTSASTDTQYF.